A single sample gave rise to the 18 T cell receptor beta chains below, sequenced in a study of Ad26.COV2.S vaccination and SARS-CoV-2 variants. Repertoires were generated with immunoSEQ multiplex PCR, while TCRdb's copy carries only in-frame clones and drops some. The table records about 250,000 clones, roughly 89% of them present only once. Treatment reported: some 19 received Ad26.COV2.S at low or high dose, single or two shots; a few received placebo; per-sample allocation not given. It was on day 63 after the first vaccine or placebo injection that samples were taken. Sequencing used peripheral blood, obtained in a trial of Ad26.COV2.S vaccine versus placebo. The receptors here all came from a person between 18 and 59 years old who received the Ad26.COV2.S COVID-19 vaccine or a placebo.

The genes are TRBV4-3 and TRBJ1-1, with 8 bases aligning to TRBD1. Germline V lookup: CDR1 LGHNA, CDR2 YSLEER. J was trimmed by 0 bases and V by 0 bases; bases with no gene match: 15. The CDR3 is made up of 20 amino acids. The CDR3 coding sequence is TGCGCCAGCAGCCAAGAAACGACGGACAGGGCCGAAGGAGTGAACACTGAAGCTTTCTTT. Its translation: CASSQETTDRAEGVNTEAFF.

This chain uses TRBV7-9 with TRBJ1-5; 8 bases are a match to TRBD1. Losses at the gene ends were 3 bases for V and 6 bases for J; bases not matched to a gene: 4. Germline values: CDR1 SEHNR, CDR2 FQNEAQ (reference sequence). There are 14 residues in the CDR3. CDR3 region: CASSFGQGFQPQHF. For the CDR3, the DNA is TGTGCCAGCAGCTTCGGACAGGGCTTTCAGCCCCAGCATTTT.

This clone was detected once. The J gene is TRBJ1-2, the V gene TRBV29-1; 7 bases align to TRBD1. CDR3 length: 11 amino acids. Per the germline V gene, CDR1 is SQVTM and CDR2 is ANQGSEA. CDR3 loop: CIVRGRDGYTF. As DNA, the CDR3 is TGCATCGTAAGGGGGCGGGATGGCTACACCTTC.

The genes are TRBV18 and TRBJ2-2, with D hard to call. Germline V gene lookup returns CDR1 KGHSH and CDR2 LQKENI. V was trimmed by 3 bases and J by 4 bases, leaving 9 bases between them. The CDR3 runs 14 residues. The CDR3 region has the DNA TGTGCCAGCTCACCCCCCGGACCCACCGGGGAGCTGTTTTTT. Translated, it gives CASSPPGPTGELFF.

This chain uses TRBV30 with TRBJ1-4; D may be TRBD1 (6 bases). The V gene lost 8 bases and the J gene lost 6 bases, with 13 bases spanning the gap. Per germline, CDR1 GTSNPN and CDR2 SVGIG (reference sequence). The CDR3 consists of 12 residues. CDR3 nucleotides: TGTGCCAGCGAAGGGGGGTATGAAAAACTGTTTTTT. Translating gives CASEGGYEKLFF.

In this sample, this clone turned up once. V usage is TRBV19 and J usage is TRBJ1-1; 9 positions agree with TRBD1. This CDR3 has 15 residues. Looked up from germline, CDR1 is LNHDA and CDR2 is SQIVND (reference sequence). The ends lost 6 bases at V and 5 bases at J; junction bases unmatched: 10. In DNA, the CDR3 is TGTGCCAGTAGCATACCGGGACAGGGTTTGACTGAAGCTTTCTTT. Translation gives CASSIPGQGLTEAFF. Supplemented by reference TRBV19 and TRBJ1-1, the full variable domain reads DGGITQSPKYLFRKEGQNVTLSCEQNLNHDAMYWYRQDPGQGLRLIYYSQIVNDFQKGDIAEGYSVSREKKESFPLTVTSAQKNPTAFYLCASSIPGQGLTEAFFGQGTRLTVV.

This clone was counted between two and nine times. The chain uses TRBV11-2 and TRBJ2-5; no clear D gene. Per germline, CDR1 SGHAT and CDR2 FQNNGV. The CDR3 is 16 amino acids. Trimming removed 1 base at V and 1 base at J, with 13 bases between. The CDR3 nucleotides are TGTGCCAGCAGCTTAGTAGGTTGGGTACCCCAAGAGACCCAGTACTTC. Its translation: CASSLVGWVPQETQYF.

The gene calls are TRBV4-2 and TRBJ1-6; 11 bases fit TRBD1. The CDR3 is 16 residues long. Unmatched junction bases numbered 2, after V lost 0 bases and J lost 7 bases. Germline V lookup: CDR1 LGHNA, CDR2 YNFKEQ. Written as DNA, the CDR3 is TGTGCCAGCAGCCAAGAGGGGACAGGGGGAAATTCACCCCTCCACTTT. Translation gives CASSQEGTGGNSPLHF.

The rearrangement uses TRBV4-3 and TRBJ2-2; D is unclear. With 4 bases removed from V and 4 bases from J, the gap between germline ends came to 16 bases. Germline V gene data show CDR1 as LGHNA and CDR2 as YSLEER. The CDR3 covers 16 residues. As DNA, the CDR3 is TGCGCCAGCAGCCCCTCCCCGGCAGGCCGCACCGGGGAGCTGTTTTTT. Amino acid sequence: CASSPSPAGRTGELFF.

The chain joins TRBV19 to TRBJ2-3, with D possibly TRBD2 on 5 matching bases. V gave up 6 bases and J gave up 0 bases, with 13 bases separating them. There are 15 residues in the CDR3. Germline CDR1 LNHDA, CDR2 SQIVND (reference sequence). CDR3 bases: TGTGCCAGTAGCCCCCTCCGGGATAGCACAGATACGCAGTATTTT. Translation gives CASSPLRDSTDTQYF. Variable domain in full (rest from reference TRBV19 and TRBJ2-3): DGGITQSPKYLFRKEGQNVTLSCEQNLNHDAMYWYRQDPGQGLRLIYYSQIVNDFQKGDIAEGYSVSREKKESFPLTVTSAQKNPTAFYLCASSPLRDSTDTQYFGPGTRLTVL.

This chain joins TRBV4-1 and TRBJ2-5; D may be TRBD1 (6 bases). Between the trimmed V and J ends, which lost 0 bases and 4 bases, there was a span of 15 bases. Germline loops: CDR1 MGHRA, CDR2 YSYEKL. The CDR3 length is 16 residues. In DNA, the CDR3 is TGCGCCAGCAGCCAAGAAGGGGCAGGGGTGGGAGAGACCCAGTACTTC. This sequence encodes CASSQEGAGVGETQYF.

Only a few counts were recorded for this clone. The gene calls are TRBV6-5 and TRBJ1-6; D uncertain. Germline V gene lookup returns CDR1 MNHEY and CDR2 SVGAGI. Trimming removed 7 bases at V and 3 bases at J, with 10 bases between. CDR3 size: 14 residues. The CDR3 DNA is TGTGCCAGCACCGGAGGGATCTATAATTCACCCCTCCACTTT. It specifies CASTGGIYNSPLHF.

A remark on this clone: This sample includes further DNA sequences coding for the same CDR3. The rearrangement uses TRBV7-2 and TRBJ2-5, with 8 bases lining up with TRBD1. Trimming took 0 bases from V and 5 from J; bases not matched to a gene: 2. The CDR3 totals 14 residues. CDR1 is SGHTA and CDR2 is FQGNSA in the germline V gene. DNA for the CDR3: TGTGCCAGCAGCTTAGCCAGGGGGCGGGAGACCCAGTACTTC. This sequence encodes CASSLARGRETQYF.

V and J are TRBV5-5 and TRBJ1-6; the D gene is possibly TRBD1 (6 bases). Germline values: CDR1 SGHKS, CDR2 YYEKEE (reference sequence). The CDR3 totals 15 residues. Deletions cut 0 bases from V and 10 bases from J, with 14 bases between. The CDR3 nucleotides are TGTGCCAGCAGCTTGGAGGCGGGGGCTAAGTCACCCCTCCACTTT. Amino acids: CASSLEAGAKSPLHF.

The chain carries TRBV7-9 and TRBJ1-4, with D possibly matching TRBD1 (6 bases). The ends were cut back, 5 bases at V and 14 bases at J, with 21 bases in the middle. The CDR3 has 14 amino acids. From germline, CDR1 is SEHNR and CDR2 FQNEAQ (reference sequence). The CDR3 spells CASSPRLLSGGLFF. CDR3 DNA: TGTGCCAGCAGCCCAAGGTTGCTGTCCGGGGGCCTGTTTTTT.

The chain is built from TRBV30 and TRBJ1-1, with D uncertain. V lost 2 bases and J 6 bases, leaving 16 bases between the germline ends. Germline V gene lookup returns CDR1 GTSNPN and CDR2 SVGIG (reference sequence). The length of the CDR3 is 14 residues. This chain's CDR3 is CAWSPPIGVAEAFF. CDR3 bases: TGTGCCTGGAGTCCACCTATCGGGGTTGCTGAAGCTTTCTTT. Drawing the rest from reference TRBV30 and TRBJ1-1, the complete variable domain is SQTIHQWPATLVQPVGSPLSLECTVEGTSNPNLYWYRQAAGRGLQLLFYSVGIGQISSEVPQNLSASRPQDRQFILSSKKLLLSDSGFYLCAWSPPIGVAEAFFGQGTRLTVV.

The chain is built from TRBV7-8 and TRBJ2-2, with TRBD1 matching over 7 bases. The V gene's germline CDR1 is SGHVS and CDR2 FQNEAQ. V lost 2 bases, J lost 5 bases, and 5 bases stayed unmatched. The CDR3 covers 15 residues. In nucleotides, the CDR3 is TGTGCCAGCAGCTTATGGGACAGTTCAACCGGGGAGCTGTTTTTT. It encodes CASSLWDSSTGELFF.

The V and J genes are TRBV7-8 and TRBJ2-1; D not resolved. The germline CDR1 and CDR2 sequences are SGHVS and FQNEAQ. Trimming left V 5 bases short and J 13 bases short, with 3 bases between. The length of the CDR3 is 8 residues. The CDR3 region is CASSPQFF. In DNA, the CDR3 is TGTGCCAGCAGCCCTCAGTTCTTC.